This T cell receptor beta chain was obtained from a study of Tregs in tolerant kidney transplant recipients. Study-level results: Nucleotide sequences could not be compared across some patients' samples due to primer changes. Biological reproducibility was not directly addressed, but technical replication error appeared minimal.

The CDR3 covers 18 residues. V shed 2 bases, J shed 2 bases, and the junction held 9 bases outside the gene matches. Germline V gene data show CDR1 as SGHVS and CDR2 as FQNEAQ. This table comes from immunoSEQ multiplex PCR, and its TCRdb copy is limited to in-frame clones, with some not included. The data hold 55,000 to 70,000 clones, with 70% to 90% observed a single time. This clone came up once. Its antigen is currently unknown. The sample consisted of Tregs from blood, taken before the transplant. This receptor was obtained from a human donor who received a combined kidney and bone marrow transplant. The chain combines TRBV7-8 with TRBJ2-1, with 10 bases lining up with TRBD2. CDR3 coding DNA: TGTGCCAGCAGCTTATCTAGCGGGAGTACGAGGACCTACAATGAGCAGTTCTTC. Protein sequence: CASSLSSGSTRTYNEQFF.